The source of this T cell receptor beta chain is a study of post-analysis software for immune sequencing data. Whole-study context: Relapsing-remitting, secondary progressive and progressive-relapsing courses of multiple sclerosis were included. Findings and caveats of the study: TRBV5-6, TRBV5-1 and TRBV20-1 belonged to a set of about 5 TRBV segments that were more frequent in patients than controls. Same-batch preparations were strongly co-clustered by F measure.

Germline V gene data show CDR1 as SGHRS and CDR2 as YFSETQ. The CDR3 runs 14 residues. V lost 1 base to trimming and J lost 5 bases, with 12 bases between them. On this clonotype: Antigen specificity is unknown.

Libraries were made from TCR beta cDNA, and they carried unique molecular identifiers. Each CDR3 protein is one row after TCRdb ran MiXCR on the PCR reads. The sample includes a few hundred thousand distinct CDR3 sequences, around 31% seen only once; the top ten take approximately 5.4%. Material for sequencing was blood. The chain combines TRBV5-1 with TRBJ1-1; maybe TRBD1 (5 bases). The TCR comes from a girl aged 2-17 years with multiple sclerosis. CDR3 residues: CASSLKIGTTEAFF. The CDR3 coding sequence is TGCGCCAGCAGCTTGAAGATAGGGACGACTGAAGCTTTCTTT.